The clone carrying this T cell receptor beta chain showed up just a few times. Antigen unknown. These data originate in a study of T-cell memory formation after mild COVID-19. Study findings and constraints: SARS-CoV-2 specificity was not confirmed for second-wave clones peaking on day 37. Clones contracting day 15 to 85 were balanced CD4/CD8; later expanders leaned CD4+.

Germline CDR1 and CDR2: SGHRS and YFSETQ. Losses at the gene ends were 5 bases for V and 6 bases for J; bases not matched to a gene: 7. This CDR3 comprises 15 residues. The 5'RACE method, run with constant-segment primers, produced TCR alpha and TCR beta cDNA libraries (carrying sample barcodes and UMIs). TCRdb fed the 5' RACE reads into MiXCR, producing one record per CDR3 protein. The data show about 340,000 distinct CDR3 sequences, with 10% to 15% seen just once and roughly a fifth held by the top ten. This chain connects TRBV5-1 to TRBJ2-5; 13 positions match TRBD2. The material sequenced was PBMCs or a T cell subset sorted from them (not recorded which). This receptor was identified in a young man who had mild COVID-19 (a few samples of this study predate the infection). Cell type and time point are not known. The CDR3 sequence is CASRHPLAGGKTQYF. DNA for the CDR3: TGCGCCAGCAGGCATCCACTAGCGGGAGGGAAGACCCAGTACTTC.